This TCR beta chain comes out of a study of blood T cell repertoires in COVID-19. This table comes from immunoSEQ multiplex PCR, and its TCRdb copy is limited to in-frame clones, with some not included. This sample has 310,000 or so clones, with roughly 86% found just once. This TCR was recovered from a woman between 18 and 29 years old who had recovered from COVID-19. The material sequenced was PBMCs or T cells enriched from blood (not recorded which).

The CDR3 region is CASSVDRYSYEQYF. CDR3 in DNA: TGTGCCAGCAGCGTAGACAGATACTCCTACGAGCAGTACTTC. The chain uses TRBV9 and TRBJ2-7; D gene unclear. V was trimmed by 0 bases and J by 0 bases, leaving 7 bases between them. This CDR3 contains 14 residues. The germline V gene has CDR1 SGDLS and CDR2 YYNGEE.